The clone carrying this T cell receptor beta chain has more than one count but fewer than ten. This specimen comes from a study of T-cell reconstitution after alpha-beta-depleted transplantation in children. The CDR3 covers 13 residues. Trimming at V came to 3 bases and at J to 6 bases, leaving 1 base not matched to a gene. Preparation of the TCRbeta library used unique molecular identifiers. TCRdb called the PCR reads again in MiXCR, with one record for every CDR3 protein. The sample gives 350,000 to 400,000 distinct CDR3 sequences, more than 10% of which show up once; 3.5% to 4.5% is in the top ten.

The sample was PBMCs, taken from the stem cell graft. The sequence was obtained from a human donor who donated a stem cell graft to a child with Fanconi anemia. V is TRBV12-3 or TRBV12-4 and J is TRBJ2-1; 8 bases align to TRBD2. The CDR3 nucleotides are TGTGCCAGCAGTTTGAGCGGGAGCAATGAGCAGTTCTTC. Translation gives CASSLSGSNEQFF.